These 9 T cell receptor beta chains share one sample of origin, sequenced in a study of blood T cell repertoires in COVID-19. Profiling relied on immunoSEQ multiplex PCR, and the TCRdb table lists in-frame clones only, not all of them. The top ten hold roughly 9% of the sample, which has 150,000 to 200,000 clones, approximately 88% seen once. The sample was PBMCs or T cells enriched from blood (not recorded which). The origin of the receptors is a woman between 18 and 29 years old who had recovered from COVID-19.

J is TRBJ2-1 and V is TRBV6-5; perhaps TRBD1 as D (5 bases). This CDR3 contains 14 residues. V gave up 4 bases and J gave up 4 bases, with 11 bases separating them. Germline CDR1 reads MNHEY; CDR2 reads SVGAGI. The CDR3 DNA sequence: TGTGCCAGCAGTTCAGACAGCCGGTACAATGAGCAGTTCTTC. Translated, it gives CASSSDSRYNEQFF.

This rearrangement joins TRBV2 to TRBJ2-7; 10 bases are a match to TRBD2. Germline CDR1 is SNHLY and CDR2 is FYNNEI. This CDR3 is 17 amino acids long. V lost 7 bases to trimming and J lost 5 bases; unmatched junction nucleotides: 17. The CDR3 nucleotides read TGTGCCAGCACCTCCAGCTTAGTAAGCGGGGGGGCCAACGAGCAGTACTTC. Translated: CASTSSLVSGGANEQYF.

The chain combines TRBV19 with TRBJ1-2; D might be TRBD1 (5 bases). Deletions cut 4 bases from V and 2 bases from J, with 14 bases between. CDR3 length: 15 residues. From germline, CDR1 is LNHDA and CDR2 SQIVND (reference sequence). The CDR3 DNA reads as TGTGCCAGTAGTAGCATCAGGGCGGCGAACTATGGCTACACCTTC. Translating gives CASSSIRAANYGYTF.

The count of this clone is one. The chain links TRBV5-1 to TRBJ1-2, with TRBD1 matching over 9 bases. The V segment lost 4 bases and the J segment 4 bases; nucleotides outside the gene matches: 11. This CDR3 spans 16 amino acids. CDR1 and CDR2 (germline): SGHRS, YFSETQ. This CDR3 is CASSAYPGQGPYGYTF. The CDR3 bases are TGCGCCAGCAGCGCTTATCCGGGACAGGGCCCCTATGGCTACACCTTC.

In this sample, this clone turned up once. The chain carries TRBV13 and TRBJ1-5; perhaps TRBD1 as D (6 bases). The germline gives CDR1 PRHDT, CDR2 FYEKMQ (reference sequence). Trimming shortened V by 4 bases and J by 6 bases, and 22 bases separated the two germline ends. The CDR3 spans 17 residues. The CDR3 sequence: CASSSGQAAEGGQPQHF. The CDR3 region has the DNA TGTGCCAGCAGCTCGGGTCAGGCCGCGGAAGGGGGTCAGCCCCAGCATTTT.

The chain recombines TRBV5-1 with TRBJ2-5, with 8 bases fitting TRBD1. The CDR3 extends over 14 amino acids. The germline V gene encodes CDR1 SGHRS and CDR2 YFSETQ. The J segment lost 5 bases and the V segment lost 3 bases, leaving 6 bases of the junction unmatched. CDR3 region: CASSSDRVGETQYF. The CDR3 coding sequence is TGCGCCAGCAGCTCGGACAGGGTGGGGGAGACCCAGTACTTC.

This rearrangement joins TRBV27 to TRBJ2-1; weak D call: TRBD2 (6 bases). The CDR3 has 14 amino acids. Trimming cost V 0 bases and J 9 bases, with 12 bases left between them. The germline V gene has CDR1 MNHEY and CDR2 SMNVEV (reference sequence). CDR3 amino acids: CASSLSPGGGEQFF. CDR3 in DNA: TGTGCCAGCAGTTTATCCCCTGGGGGAGGTGAGCAGTTCTTC.

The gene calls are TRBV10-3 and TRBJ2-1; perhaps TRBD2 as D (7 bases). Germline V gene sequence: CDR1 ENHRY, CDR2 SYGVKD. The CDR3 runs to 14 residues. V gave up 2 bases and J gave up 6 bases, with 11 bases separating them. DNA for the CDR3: TGTGCCATCAGTGAGGGGGGCGGGGGCAATGAGCAGTTCTTC. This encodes CAISEGGGGNEQFF.

The DNA of the CDR3 is TGCAGCGTTGACCCGACTAGCGGATACACAGATACGCAGTATTTT. It is translated as CSVDPTSGYTDTQYF. V gene TRBV29-1 combines with J gene TRBJ2-3; 9 bases align to TRBD2. Unmatched junction bases numbered 6, after V lost 3 bases and J lost 2 bases. The CDR3 consists of 15 residues. Germline lookup yields CDR1 SQVTM and CDR2 ANQGSEA.